This T cell receptor beta chain was sequenced in a study of molecular identifiers for immune sequencing clone quantification (dated by TCRdb to 2016 to 2019). About the investigation overall: For a replicate experiment, RNA from around 20,000 or 100,000 naive CD8 T cells was divided into five aliquots, of which four were sequenced. CD8 T cells were used in a methods study to benchmark molecular-identifier clustering-based TCR repertoire sequencing (MIDCIRS) and TCR RNA copy counting. The research as a whole found: In CMV-specific effector cells, clones with more than 20 RNA copies contained over 99% of molecules, whereas in naive cells such clones contained under 1% of molecules. Naive libraries contained spiked-in Jurkat TCR RNA (approximately nine copies' worth), which is not part of the donor repertoire. Without barcode sub-clustering, chimeric consensus sequences inflated TCR diversity; chimeras reached as high as 47%. Identical TCR molecules sharing a barcode could cause highly expanded clone sizes to be underestimated. Spiked-in Jurkat TCR RNA equivalent to a single cell was reported to be detectable even among approximately 900,000 naive CD8 T cells. Roughly 2.8 recovered TCR RNA copies per cell were obtained by modeling, versus about ten by digital PCR, implying a capture efficiency of about 30%.

V is clipped by 3 bases and J by 2 bases, and the sequence between their germline boundaries is 14 bases long. As encoded in the germline V gene, CDR1 is MDHEN while CDR2 is SYDVKM. The CDR3 contains 15 residues, cysteine and phenylalanine counted. Kept here is only the CDR3 DNA, which spans 45 bases and is read in frame from base 1. Libraries of naive CD8 T cells were built from anywhere between about 17,000 and 1,000,000 sorted cells, with 10%, 30% or 50% of the purified RNA used. Naive CD8 T cells, defined as CD8+CD4-CCR7+CD45RA+, were FACS-sorted into RLT Plus buffer on a BD FACSAria II. To test detection sensitivity, Jurkat RNA equal to over nine TCR copies was added to samples of roughly 19,000-1,100,000 naive CD8 T cells. Enrichment of CD8 T cells was performed with RosetteSep CD8+ T Cell Enrichment Cocktail and Ficoll-Paque, after which ACK red cell lysis was carried out. The library was generated by PCR. The reads were generated on a NextSeq 500. Preparation of bulk TCR libraries followed a previously described approach, with the TCR primers listed in Table S5. Purification of total RNA was performed with the Qiagen AllPrep DNA/RNA kit. Before any analysis, reads coming from multiple sequencing runs of the same library were combined into one pool. The authors' pipeline ran thus. Reads were retained only if an exact TCR constant sequence was present, and the retained reads were trimmed to 150 nt and grouped according to their 12-nt molecular barcodes. Reads in each barcode group were sub-clustered using a 15% Levenshtein threshold, and a quality-weighted consensus sequence was built for each RNA molecule. Non-functional sequences were excluded, and lower-count sequences lying one edit away from another sequence were also excluded. Based on a fit of two negative binomial distributions, barcode sub-clusters having less than 20% of the maximum read count were discarded. TCRdb applied fastp at Q25 and MiXCR to the public reads, then kept only in-frame beta chains. Every distinct CDR3 protein forms one entry, paired with its most common genes and DNA. Clone size and V and J calls follow TCRdb, not the original study. The sample has roughly 93,000 distinct CDR3 sequences on record, about 23% of them singletons. The top ten constitute roughly 0.8% of the sample.

This clonotype occurred a few times. Its antigen is currently not known. No much larger clone is present one base from it, and per-base qualities are unavailable. The rearrangement joined TRBV28 to TRBJ2-7; matching of 6 bases hints at TRBD1 as the D gene. Sequencing was performed on naive CD8+ T cells from blood, with Jurkat cell RNA spiked in. The cell subset or site label here, explained by the study, means: FACS-sorted CD8+CD4-CCR7+CD45RA+ naive T cells. This TCR came from a human donor in good health. Some libraries in this study had Jurkat cell RNA spiked in. This receptor has the CDR3 CASSFGQGQTYEQYF. The base sequence is TGTGCCAGCAGTTTCGGGCAGGGGCAAACCTACGAGCAGTACTTC. Reference TRBV28 and TRBJ2-7 genes cover what lies past the CDR3, so the full variable domain is DVKVTQSSRYLVKRTGEKVFLECVQDMDHENMFWYRQDPGLGLRLIYFSYDVKMKEKGDIPEGYSVSREKKERFSLILESASTNQTSMYLCASSFGQGQTYEQYFGPGTRLTVT.